A single sample gave rise to the 8 T cell receptor beta chains below, sequenced in a study of regulatory T cells in long-lasting Graves disease. The time point was: newly diagnosed GD, antithyroid drugs for less than 3 months. The authors made the TCR library using RNA they extracted from PBMCs. iRepertoire HTBI primers and Arm-PCR of CDR3 regions built TCR beta libraries. In TCRdb, the multiplex PCR reads were re-called with MiXCR into one record per CDR3 protein. The profile shows some 320,000 distinct CDR3 sequences, roughly 18% of them singletons. The sequences come from peripheral blood mononuclear cells (PBMCs), collected at new diagnosis, from a patient treated with antithyroid drugs. The source is a female donor with Graves disease.

This clonotype has more than one count but fewer than ten. This could be a read error, since a much larger clone is one nucleotide away. This chain uses TRBV28 with TRBJ2-7, with 8 bases aligning to TRBD2. CDR3 length equals 16 residues. The germline CDR1 and CDR2 sequences are MDHEN and SYDVKM. Losses at the gene ends were 3 bases for V and 3 bases for J; bases not matched to a gene: 10. CDR3 loop: CASSFPGLVGVYEQYF. DNA for the CDR3: TGTGCCAGCAGTTTCCCGGGACTAGTGGGAGTCTACGAGCAGTACTTC.

The chain recombines TRBV11-1 with TRBJ1-2; possibly TRBD1 for D (5 bases). V shed 0 bases and J shed 7 bases, with 15 bases lying between them. CDR1 is SGHAT, CDR2 FQDESV, per germline (reference sequence). The CDR3 is 15 residues long. Here the CDR3 reads CASSLALAGSAGYTF. The CDR3 DNA reads as TGTGCCAGCAGCTTAGCGCTGGCAGGGTCCGCTGGCTACACCTTC.

This clonotype was seen ten or more times. The chain couples TRBV12-3 or TRBV12-4 to TRBJ2-7, with a tentative D call TRBD2 (5 bases). This CDR3 is 16 amino acids long. V was pared by 5 bases and J by 4 bases, with 21 bases between. CDR3 residues: CASSDTDLGSHYEQYF. The CDR3, as DNA: TGTGCCAGCAGTGATACGGACTTAGGGTCCCATTACGAGCAGTACTTC.

The rearrangement joins TRBV10-3 to TRBJ2-5, with a possible D match to TRBD2 (6 bases). V lost 6 bases and J 4 bases, leaving 6 bases between the germline ends. In germline, CDR1 is ENHRY, CDR2 SYGVKD. This CDR3 contains 11 residues. This chain's CDR3 is CAISGGETQYF. Written as DNA, the CDR3 is TGTGCCATCAGCGGGGGAGAGACCCAGTACTTC.

This clonotype was found many times. V and J are TRBV12-3 or TRBV12-4 and TRBJ2-1; D might be TRBD2 (6 bases). Trimming took 6 bases from V and 6 from J, leaving 21 bases between them. The CDR3 covers 16 residues. CDR3 sequence: CASSPPRRVFVNEQFF. The CDR3 nucleotides read TGTGCCAGCAGCCCACCGCGGAGGGTGTTTGTCAATGAGCAGTTCTTC.

This clonotype was picked up many times. This rearrangement joins TRBV12-3 or TRBV12-4 to TRBJ1-1; the D gene is possibly TRBD1 (6 bases). V was trimmed by 3 bases and J by 5 bases, leaving 13 bases between them. This CDR3 comprises 14 residues. The CDR3 coding sequence is TGTGCCAGCAGTTTTGCCAGGGGAAGGACTGAAGCTTTCTTT. Its translation: CASSFARGRTEAFF.

The chain carries TRBV6-5 and TRBJ1-5; 7 bases align to TRBD1. Germline V gene data show CDR1 as MNHEY and CDR2 as SVGAGI. The junction had 5 bases not matched to a gene; V was cut back by 0 bases and J by 3 bases. This CDR3 is 16 amino acids long. The CDR3 nucleotides are TGTGCCAGCAGTTACTCAACAGGGGCTCCCAATCAGCCCCAGCATTTT. This translates into CASSYSTGAPNQPQHF.

In regard to this clonotype: Being one base from a much bigger clone, this may be a read error. Likely a read error: the CDR3 ends without its conserved phenylalanine or tryptophan. The V call is TRBV20-1, the J call TRBJ2-1; no definite D call. The CDR3 has 12 residues. The V end lost 0 bases, the J end lost 13 bases, and 13 bases lay between the germline ends. CDR1 DFQATT and CDR2 SNEGSKA come from the germline V gene (reference sequence). CDR3 DNA sequence: TGCAGTGCTAGAGATACAGCTCCCGCTCAGTTCTCC. Its translation is CSARDTAPAQFS.